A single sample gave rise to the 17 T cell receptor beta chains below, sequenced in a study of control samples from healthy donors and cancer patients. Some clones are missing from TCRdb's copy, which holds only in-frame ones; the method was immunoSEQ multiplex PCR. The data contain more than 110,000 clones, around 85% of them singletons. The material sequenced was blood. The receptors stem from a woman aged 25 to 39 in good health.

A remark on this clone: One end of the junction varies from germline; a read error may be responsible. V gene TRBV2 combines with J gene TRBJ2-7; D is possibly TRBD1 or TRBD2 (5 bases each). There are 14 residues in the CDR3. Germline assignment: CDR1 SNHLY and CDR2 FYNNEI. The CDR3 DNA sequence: TGTGCCAGCAGGGGGGTGGCAACCCGAGGCGTCGTGGACTTC. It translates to CASRGVATRGVVDF.

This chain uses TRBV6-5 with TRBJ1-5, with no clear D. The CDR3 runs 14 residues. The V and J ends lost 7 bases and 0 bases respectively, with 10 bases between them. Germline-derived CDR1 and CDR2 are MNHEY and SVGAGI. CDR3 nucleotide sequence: TGTGCCAGCATTTGGGCGGGTAGCAATCAGCCCCAGCATTTT. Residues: CASIWAGSNQPQHF.

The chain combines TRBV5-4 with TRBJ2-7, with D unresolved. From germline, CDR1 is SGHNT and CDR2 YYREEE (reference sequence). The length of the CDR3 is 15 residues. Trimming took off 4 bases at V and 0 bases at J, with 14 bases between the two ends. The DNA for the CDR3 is TGTGCCAGCAGCCTAGGAGCTGTGAGCTCCTACGAGCAGTACTTC. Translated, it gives CASSLGAVSSYEQYF. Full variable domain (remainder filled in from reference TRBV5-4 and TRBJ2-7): ETGVTQSPTHLIKTRGQQVTLRCSSQSGHNTVSWYQQALGQGPQFIFQYYREEENGRGNFPPRFSGLQFPNYSSELNVNALELDDSALYLCASSLGAVSSYEQYFGPGTRLTVT.

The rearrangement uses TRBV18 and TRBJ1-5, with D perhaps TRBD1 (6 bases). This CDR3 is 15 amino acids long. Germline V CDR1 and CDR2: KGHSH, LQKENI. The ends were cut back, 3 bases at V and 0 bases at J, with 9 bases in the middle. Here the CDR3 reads CASSPTGDSNQPQHF. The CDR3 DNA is TGTGCCAGCTCACCGACAGGAGATAGCAATCAGCCCCAGCATTTT.

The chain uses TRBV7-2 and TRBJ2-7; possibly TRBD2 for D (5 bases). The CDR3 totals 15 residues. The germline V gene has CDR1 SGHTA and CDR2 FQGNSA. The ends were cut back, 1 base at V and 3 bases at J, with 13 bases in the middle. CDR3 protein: CASSLGGRVGYEQYF. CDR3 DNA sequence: TGTGCCAGCAGCTTAGGAGGGCGGGTGGGCTACGAGCAGTACTTC.

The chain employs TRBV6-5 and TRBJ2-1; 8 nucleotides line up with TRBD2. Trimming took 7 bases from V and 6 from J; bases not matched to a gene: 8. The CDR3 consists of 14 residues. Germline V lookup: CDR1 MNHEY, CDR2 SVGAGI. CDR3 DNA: TGTGCCAGCAAGTGGCAGCGGGAGTCCAATGAGCAGTTCTTC. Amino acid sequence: CASKWQRESNEQFF.

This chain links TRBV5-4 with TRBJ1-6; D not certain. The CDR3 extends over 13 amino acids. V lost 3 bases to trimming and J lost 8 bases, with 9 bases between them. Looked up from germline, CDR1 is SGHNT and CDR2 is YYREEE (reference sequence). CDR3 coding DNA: TGTGCCAGCAGCTATGTGGGGTATTCACCCCTCCACTTT. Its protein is CASSYVGYSPLHF.

Written as DNA, the CDR3 is TGTGCCAGCAGCCCCGGCCCGGGACTAGCGGGTCCCACAGATACGCAGTATTTT. It translates to CASSPGPGLAGPTDTQYF. V is TRBV7-3 and J is TRBJ2-3, with 12 bases aligning to TRBD2. CDR1 is SGHTA and CDR2 is FQGTGA in the germline V gene. V shed 5 bases and J 2 bases; nucleotides not matched to a gene: 11. This CDR3 contains 18 residues.

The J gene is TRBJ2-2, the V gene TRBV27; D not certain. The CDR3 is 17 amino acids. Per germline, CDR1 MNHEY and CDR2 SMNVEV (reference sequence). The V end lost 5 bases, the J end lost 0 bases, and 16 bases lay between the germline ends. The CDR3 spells CASSTSLGATNTGELFF. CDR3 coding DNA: TGTGCCAGCAGTACCTCGCTCGGCGCCACGAACACCGGGGAGCTGTTTTTT.

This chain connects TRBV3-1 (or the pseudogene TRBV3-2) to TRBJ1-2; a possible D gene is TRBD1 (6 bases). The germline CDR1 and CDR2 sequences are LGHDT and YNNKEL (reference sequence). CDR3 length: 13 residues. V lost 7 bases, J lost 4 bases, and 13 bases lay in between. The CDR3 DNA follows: TGTGCCAGCAACACCCAGGGGCTCTATGGCTACACCTTC. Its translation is CASNTQGLYGYTF.

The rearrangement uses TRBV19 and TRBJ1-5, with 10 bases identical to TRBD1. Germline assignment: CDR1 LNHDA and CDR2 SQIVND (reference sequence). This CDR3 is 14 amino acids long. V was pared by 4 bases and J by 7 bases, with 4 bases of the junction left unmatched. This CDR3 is CASSTDRGVQPQHF. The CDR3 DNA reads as TGTGCCAGTAGTACGGACAGGGGGGTACAGCCCCAGCATTTT.

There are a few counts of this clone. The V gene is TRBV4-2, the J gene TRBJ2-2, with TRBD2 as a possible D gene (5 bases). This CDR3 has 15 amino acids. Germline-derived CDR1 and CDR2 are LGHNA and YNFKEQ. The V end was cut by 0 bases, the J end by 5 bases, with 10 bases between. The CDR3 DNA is TGTGCCAGCAGCCAAGAGAAGGGAGAGACCGGGGAGCTGTTTTTT. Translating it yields CASSQEKGETGELFF.

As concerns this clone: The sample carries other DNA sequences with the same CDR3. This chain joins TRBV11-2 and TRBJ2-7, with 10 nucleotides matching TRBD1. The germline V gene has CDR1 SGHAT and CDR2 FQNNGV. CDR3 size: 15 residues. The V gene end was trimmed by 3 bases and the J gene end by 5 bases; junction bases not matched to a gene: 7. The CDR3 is CASSLVGTGDHEQYF. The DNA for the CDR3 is TGTGCCAGCAGCTTGGTCGGGACAGGGGACCACGAGCAGTACTTC.

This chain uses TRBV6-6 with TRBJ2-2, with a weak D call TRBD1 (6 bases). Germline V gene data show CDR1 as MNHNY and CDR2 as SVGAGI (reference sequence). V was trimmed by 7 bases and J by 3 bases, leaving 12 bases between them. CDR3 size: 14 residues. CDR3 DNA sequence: TGTGCCAGCACATTGAACAGGGACACCGGGGAGCTGTTTTTT. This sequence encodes CASTLNRDTGELFF.

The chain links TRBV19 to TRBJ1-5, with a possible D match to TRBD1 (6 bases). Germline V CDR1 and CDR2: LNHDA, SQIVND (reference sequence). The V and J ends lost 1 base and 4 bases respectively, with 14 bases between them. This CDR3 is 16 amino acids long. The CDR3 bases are TGTGCCAGTAGTATAGTGGGGGGACAAGGGAATCAGCCCCAGCATTTT. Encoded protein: CASSIVGGQGNQPQHF.

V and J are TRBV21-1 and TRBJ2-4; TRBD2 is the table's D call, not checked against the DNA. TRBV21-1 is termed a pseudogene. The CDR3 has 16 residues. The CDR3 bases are TGTGCCACCTTCTATCCACGTATTCTAGCCAAAAACATTCAGTACTTC. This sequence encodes CATFYPRILAKNIQYF.

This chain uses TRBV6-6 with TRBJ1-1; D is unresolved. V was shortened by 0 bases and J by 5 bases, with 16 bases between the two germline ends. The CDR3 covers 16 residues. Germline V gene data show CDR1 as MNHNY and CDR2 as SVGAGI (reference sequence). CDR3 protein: CASSYSKYESMTEAFF. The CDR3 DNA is TGTGCCAGCAGTTACTCCAAATATGAATCGATGACTGAAGCTTTCTTT.